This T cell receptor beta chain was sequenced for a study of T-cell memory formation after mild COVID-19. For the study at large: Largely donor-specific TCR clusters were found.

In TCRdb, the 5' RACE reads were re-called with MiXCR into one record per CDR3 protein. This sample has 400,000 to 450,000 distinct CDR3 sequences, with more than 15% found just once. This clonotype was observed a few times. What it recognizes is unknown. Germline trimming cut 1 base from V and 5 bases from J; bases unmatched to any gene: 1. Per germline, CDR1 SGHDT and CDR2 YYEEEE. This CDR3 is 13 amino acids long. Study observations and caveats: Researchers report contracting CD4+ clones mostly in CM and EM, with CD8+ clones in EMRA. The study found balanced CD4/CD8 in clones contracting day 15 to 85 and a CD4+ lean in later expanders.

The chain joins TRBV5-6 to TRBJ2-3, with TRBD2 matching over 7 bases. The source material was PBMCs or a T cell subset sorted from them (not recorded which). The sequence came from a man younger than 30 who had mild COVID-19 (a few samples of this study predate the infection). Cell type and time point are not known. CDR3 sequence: CASSLRGVDTQYF. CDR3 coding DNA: TGTGCCAGCAGCTTGCGGGGGGTAGATACGCAGTATTTT. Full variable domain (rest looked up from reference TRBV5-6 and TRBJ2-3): DAGVTQSPTHLIKTRGQQVTLRCSPKSGHDTVSWYQQALGQGPQFIFQYYEEEERQRGNFPDRFSGHQFPNYSSELNVNALLLGDSALYLCASSLRGVDTQYFGPGTRLTVL.